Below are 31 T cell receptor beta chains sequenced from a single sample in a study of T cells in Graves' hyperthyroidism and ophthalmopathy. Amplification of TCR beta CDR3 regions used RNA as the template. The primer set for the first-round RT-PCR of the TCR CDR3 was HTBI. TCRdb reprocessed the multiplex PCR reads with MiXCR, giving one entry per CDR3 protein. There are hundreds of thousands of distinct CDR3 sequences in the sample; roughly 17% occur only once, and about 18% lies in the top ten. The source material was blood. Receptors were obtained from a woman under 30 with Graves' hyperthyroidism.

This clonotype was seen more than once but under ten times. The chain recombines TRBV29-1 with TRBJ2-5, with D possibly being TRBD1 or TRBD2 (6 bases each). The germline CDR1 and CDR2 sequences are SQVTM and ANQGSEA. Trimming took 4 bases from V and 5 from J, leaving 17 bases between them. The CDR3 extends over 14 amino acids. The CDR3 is CSVAGRGRGETQYF. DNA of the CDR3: TGCAGCGTTGCGGGTCGGGGGCGCGGGGAGACCCAGTACTTC.

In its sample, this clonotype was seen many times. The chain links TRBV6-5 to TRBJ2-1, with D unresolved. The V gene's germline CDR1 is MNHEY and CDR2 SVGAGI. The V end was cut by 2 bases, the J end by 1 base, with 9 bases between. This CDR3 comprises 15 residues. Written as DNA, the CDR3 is TGTGCCAGCAGTTACCGTAAAATGTCCTACAATGAGCAGTTCTTC. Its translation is CASSYRKMSYNEQFF.

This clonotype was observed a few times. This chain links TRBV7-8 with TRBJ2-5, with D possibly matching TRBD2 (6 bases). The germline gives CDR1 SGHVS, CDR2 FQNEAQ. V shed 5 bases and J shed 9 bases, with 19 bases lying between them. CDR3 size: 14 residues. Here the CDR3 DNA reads TGTGCCAGCAGCCACGGGCGGGACCCCAAGGCCCAGTACTTC. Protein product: CASSHGRDPKAQYF.

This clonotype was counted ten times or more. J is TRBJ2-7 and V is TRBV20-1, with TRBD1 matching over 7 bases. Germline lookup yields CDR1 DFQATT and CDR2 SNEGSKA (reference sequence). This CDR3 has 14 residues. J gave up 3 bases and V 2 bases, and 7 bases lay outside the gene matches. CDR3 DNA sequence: TGCAGTGCTAGAAGGACAGGCAAGATCTACGAGCAGTACTTC. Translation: CSARRTGKIYEQYF.

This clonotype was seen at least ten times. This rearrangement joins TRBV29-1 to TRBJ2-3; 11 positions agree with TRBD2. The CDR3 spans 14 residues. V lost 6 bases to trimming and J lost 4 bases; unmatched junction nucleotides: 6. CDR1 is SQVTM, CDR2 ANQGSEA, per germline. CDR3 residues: CSVGGLAVADTQYF. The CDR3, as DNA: TGCAGCGTAGGGGGACTAGCGGTTGCAGATACGCAGTATTTT.

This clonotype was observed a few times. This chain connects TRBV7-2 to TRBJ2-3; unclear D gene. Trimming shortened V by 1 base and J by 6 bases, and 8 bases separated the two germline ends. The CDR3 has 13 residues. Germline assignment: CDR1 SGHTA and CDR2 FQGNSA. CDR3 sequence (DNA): TGTGCCAGCAGCTTAGATATGTGGGATACGCAGTATTTT. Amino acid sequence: CASSLDMWDTQYF. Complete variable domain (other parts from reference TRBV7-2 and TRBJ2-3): GAGVSQSPSNKVTEKGKDVELRCDPISGHTALYWYRQSLGQGLEFLIYFQGNSAPDKSGLPSDRFSAERTGGSVSTLTIQRTQQEDSAVYLCASSLDMWDTQYFGPGTRLTVL.

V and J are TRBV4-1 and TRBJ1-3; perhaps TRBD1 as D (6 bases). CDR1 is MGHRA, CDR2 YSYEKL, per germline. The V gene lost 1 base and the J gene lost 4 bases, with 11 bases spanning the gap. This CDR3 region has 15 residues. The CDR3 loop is CASSQVRGGGNTIYF. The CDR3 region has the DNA TGCGCCAGCAGCCAAGTCCGGGGGGGCGGAAACACCATATATTTT.

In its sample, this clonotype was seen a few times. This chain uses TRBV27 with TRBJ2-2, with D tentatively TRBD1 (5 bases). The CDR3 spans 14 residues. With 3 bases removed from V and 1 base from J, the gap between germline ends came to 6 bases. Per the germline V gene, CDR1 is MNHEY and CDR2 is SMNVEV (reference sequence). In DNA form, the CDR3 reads TGTGCCAGCAGTTTTACAGGGAACACCGGGGAGCTGTTTTTT. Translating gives CASSFTGNTGELFF.

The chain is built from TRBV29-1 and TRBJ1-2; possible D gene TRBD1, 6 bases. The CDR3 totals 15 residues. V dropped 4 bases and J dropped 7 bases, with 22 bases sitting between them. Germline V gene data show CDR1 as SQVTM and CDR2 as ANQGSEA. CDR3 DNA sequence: TGCAGCGTTGCCATCCTGGACAGCTTAGTTGGTGGCTACACCTTC. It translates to CSVAILDSLVGGYTF. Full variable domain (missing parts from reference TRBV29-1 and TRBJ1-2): SAVISQKPSRDICQRGTSLTIQCQVDSQVTMMFWYRQQPGQSLTLIATANQGSEATYESGFVIDKFPISRPNLTFSTLTVSNMSPEDSSIYLCSVAILDSLVGGYTFGSGTRLTVV.

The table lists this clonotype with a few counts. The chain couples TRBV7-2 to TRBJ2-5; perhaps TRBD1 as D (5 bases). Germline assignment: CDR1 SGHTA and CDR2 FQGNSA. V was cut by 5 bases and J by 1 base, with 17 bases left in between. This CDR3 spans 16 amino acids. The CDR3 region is CASSPNGRTLQETQYF. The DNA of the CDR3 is TGTGCCAGCAGCCCCAATGGCAGGACACTCCAAGAGACCCAGTACTTC.

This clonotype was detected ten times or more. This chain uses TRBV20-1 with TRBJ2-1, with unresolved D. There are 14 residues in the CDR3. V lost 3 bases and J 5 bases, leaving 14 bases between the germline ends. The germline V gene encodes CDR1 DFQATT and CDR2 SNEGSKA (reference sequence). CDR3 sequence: CSASLLAENNEQFF. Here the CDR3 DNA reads TGCAGTGCTAGTTTGTTGGCGGAGAACAATGAGCAGTTCTTC.

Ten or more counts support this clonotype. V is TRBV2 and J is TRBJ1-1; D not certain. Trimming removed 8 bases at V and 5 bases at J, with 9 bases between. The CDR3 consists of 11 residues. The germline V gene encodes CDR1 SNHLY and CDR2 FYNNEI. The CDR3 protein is CASGVGTEAFF. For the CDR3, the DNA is TGTGCCAGCGGGGTTGGGACTGAAGCTTTCTTT.

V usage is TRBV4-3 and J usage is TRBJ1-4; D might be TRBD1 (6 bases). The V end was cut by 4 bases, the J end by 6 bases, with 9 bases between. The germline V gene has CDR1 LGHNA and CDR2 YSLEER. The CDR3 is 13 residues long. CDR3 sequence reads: CASSRTDDEKLFF. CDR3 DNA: TGCGCCAGCAGCCGGACAGATGATGAAAAACTGTTTTTT.

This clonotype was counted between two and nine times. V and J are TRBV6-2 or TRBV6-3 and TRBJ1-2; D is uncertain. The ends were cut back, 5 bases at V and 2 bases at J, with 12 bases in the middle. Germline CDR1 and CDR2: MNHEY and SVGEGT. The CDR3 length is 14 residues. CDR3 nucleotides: TGTGCCAGCAGTATCCAGGTCTCCAACTATGGCTACACCTTC. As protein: CASSIQVSNYGYTF.

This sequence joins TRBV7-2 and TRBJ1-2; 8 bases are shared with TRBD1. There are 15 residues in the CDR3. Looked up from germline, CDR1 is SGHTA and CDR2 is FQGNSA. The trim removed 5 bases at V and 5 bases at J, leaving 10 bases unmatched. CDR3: CASSTRTGPLYGYTF. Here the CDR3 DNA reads TGTGCCAGCAGCACCCGGACAGGGCCTCTATATGGCTACACCTTC.

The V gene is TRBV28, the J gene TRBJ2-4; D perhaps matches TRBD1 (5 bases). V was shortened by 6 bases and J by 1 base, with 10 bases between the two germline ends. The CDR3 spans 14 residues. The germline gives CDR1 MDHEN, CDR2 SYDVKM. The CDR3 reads CASRQGSAKNIQYF. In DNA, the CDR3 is TGTGCCAGCAGGCAGGGCTCTGCCAAAAACATTCAGTACTTC.

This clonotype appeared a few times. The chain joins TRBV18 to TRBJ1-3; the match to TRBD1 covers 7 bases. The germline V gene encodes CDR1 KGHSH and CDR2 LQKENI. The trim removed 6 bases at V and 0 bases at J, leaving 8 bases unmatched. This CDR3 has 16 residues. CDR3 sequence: CASSLSGTVSGNTIYF. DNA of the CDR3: TGTGCCAGCTCTCTGTCCGGGACAGTCTCTGGAAACACCATATATTTT.

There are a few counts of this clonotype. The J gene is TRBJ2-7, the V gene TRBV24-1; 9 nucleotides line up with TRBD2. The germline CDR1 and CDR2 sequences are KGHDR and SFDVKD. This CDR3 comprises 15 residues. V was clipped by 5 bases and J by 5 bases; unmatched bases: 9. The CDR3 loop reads CATSGKAGGIDEQYF. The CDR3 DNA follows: TGTGCCACCAGTGGGAAAGCGGGAGGAATCGACGAGCAGTACTTC.

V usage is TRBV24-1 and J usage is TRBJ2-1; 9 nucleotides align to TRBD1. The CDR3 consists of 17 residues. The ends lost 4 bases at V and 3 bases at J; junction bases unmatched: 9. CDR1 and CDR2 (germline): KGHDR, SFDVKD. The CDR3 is CATSDTRQGGGYNEQFF. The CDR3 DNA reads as TGTGCCACCAGTGACACTAGACAGGGGGGGGGCTACAATGAGCAGTTCTTC.

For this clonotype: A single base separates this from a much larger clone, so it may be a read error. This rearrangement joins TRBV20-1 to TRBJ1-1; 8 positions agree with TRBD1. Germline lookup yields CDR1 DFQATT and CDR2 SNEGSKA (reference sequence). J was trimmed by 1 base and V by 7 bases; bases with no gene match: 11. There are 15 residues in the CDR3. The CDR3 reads CSDVTGALANTEAFF. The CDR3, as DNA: TGCAGTGACGTGACAGGGGCCCTAGCGAACACTGAAGCTTTCTTT.

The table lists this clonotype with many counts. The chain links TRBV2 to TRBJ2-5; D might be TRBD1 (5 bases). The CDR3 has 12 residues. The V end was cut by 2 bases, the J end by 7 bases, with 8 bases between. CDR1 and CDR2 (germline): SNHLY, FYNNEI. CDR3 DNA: TGTGCCAGCAGTGAACAGGGTGGGACCCAGTACTTC. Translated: CASSEQGGTQYF.

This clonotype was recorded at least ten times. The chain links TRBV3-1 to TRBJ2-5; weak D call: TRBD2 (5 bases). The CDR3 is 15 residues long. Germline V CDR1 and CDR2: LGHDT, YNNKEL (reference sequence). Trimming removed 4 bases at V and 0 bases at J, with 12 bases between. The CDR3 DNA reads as TGTGCCAGCAGCCGACCCCAGGACTACCAAGAGACCCAGTACTTC. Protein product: CASSRPQDYQETQYF.

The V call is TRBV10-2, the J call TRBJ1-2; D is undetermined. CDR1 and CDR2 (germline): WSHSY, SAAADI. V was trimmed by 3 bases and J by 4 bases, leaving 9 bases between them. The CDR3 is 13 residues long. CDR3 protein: CASSDRRFYGYTF. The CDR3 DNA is TGCGCCAGCAGTGACAGGCGTTTCTATGGCTACACCTTC.

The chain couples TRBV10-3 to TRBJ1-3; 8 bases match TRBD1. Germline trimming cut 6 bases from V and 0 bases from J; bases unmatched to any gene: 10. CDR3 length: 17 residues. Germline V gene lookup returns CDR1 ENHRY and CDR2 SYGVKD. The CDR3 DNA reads TGTGCCATCAGACGGGGGGACAGGAGCTCCTCTGGAAACACCATATATTTT. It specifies CAIRRGDRSSSGNTIYF.

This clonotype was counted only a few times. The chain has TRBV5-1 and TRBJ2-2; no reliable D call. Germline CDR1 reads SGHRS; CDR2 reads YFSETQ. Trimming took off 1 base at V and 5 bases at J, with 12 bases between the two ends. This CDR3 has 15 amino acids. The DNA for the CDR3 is TGCGCCAGCAGCTTGCCGGCGTGGTTTACCGGGGAGCTGTTTTTT. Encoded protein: CASSLPAWFTGELFF.

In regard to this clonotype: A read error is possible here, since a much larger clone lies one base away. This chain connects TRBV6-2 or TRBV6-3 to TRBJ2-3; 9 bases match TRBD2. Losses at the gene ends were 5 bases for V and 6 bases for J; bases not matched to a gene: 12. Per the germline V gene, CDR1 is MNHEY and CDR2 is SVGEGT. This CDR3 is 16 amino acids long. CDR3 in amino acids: CASSPLSGGPADTQYF. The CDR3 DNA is TGTGCCAGCAGTCCCCTTAGCGGGGGTCCCGCCGATACGCAGTATTTT.

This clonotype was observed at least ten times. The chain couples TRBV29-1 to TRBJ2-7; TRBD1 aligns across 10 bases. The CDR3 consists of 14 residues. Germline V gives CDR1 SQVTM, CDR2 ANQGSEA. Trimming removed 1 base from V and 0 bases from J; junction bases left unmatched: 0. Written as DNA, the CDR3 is TGCAGCGTTGAAGGGACAGGGGGCTCCTACGAGCAGTACTTC. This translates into CSVEGTGGSYEQYF.

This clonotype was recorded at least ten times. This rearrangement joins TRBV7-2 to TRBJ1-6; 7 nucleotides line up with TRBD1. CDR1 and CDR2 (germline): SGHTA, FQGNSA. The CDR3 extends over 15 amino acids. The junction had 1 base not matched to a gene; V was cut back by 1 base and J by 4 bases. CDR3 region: CASSLGDRYNSPLHF. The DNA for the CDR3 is TGTGCCAGCAGCTTAGGGGACAGATATAATTCACCCCTCCACTTT.

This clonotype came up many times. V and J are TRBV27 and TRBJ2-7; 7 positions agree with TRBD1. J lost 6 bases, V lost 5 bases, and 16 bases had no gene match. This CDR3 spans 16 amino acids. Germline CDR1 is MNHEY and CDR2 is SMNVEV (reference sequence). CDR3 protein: CASSPKGAGYWFEQYF. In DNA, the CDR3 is TGTGCCAGCAGTCCCAAGGGGGCGGGCTACTGGTTCGAGCAGTACTTC.

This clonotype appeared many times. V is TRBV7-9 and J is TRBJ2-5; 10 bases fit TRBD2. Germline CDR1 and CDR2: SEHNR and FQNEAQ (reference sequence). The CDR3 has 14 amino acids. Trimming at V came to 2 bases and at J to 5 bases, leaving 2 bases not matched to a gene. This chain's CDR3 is CASSLNSGRETQYF. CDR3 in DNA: TGTGCCAGCAGCTTAAATAGCGGGAGGGAGACCCAGTACTTC.

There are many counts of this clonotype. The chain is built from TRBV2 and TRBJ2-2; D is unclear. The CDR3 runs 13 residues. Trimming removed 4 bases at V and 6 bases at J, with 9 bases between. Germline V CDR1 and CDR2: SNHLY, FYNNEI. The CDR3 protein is CASSVGRAGELFF. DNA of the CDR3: TGTGCCAGCAGTGTCGGTCGCGCCGGGGAGCTGTTTTTT.